The rows below give T cell receptor beta chains drawn from one sample of a study of neurological immune-mediated disorders. In TCRdb, the 5' RACE reads were re-called with MiXCR into one record per CDR3 protein. Of roughly 74,000 distinct CDR3 sequences in the sample, around 5.5% were seen once. The specimen was PBMCs. Receptors originate from a man younger than 35 with multiple sclerosis. The conserved cysteine and the conserved F or W are not part of the CDR3 here. The D gene is left open where the match is weak. Only some rows state a clone size, as once, few, many or a class for expanded clones.

TRBV6-6	-	TRBJ1-3	many	ASIVRLGGNTIY
TRBV7-2	-	TRBJ2-1	-	ASSLTRGHNEQF
TRBV5-1	-	TRBJ2-1	many	ASSPIGGGPGEQF
TRBV7-2	TRBD2	TRBJ2-5	many	ASSGTSGSRGTQY
TRBV20-1	-	TRBJ2-3	many	SAQGPFTDTQY
TRBV15	-	TRBJ2-6	few	ATSMFPRGGGSGANVLT
TRBV20-1	-	TRBJ1-1	many	SASTPQEAF
TRBV12-3/TRBV12-4	-	TRBJ1-3	many	ASSLLALSGNTIY
TRBV7-3	-	TRBJ2-1	many	ASSFQAGPRDEQF
TRBV20-1	-	TRBJ1-6	many	SASSSGDYNSPLH
TRBV20-1	-	TRBJ1-2	many	SASAENYGYT
TRBV18	-	TRBJ2-7	many	ASSPPGQSYEQY
TRBV7-9	-	TRBJ2-3	many	ASSLGRPDTQY
TRBV6-6	TRBD1	TRBJ2-3	many	ASSYSGQGGDTQY
TRBV7-2	-	TRBJ1-6	-	ASSLGNEYSPLH
TRBV18	-	TRBJ2-4	-	ASSVSSTKKIQY
TRBV5-1	-	TRBJ2-3	many	ASSLESPTDTQY
TRBV5-1	TRBD1	TRBJ1-6	many	ASSPGTGQTSPLH
TRBV28	-	TRBJ2-5	many	ASSFRMGQETQY
TRBV6-1	-	TRBJ1-6	few	ASSERELNSPLN
TRBV24-1	-	TRBJ1-3	many	ATSEWEIRNTIY
TRBV20-1	-	TRBJ1-1	many	SAPSRGTEAF
TRBV30	-	TRBJ1-3	few	AWTQKSSGNTIY
TRBV7-9	TRBD1	TRBJ1-1	many	ASSPRGTENTEAF
TRBV20-1	TRBD2	TRBJ2-7	many	SACLPGGLAGGALKKQY
TRBV11-3	-	TRBJ2-2	many	ASSAGLVGELF
TRBV12-3/TRBV12-4	-	TRBJ1-1	many	ASSPLNTEAF
TRBV10-2	TRBD1	TRBJ2-4	-	ASSRGQGEKIQY
TRBV7-2	TRBD2	TRBJ2-3	many	ASSRTSGRAGDTQY
TRBV27	TRBD1	TRBJ2-1	many	ASSLAQGDDEQF
TRBV4-1	-	TRBJ1-1	many	ASSQRTVRPEAF
TRBV20-1	TRBD1	TRBJ1-5	many	SAAREGAGDGNQPQH
TRBV5-6	-	TRBJ1-1	many	ASRPGQNTEAF
TRBV20-1	-	TRBJ1-6	many	SASSGVGNSPLH
TRBV12-3/TRBV12-4	-	TRBJ1-1	many	ASPPGQGDTEAF
TRBV27	-	TRBJ2-7	many	ASKVIGSYEQY
TRBV14	-	TRBJ1-6	few	ASSQSGDSPLH
TRBV9	TRBD2	TRBJ2-1	many	ASSASGTTNEQF
TRBV12-5	-	TRBJ2-7	many	ASGLVGGSYEQY
TRBV5-5	-	TRBJ1-1	many	ASSPRPGGPEAF
TRBV11-2	TRBD1	TRBJ2-1	many	ASSLRPRDSFGNEQF
TRBV10-3	TRBD1	TRBJ1-1	many	AISEVEGATEAF
TRBV20-1	TRBD2	TRBJ2-5	few	STGLAVLPETQY